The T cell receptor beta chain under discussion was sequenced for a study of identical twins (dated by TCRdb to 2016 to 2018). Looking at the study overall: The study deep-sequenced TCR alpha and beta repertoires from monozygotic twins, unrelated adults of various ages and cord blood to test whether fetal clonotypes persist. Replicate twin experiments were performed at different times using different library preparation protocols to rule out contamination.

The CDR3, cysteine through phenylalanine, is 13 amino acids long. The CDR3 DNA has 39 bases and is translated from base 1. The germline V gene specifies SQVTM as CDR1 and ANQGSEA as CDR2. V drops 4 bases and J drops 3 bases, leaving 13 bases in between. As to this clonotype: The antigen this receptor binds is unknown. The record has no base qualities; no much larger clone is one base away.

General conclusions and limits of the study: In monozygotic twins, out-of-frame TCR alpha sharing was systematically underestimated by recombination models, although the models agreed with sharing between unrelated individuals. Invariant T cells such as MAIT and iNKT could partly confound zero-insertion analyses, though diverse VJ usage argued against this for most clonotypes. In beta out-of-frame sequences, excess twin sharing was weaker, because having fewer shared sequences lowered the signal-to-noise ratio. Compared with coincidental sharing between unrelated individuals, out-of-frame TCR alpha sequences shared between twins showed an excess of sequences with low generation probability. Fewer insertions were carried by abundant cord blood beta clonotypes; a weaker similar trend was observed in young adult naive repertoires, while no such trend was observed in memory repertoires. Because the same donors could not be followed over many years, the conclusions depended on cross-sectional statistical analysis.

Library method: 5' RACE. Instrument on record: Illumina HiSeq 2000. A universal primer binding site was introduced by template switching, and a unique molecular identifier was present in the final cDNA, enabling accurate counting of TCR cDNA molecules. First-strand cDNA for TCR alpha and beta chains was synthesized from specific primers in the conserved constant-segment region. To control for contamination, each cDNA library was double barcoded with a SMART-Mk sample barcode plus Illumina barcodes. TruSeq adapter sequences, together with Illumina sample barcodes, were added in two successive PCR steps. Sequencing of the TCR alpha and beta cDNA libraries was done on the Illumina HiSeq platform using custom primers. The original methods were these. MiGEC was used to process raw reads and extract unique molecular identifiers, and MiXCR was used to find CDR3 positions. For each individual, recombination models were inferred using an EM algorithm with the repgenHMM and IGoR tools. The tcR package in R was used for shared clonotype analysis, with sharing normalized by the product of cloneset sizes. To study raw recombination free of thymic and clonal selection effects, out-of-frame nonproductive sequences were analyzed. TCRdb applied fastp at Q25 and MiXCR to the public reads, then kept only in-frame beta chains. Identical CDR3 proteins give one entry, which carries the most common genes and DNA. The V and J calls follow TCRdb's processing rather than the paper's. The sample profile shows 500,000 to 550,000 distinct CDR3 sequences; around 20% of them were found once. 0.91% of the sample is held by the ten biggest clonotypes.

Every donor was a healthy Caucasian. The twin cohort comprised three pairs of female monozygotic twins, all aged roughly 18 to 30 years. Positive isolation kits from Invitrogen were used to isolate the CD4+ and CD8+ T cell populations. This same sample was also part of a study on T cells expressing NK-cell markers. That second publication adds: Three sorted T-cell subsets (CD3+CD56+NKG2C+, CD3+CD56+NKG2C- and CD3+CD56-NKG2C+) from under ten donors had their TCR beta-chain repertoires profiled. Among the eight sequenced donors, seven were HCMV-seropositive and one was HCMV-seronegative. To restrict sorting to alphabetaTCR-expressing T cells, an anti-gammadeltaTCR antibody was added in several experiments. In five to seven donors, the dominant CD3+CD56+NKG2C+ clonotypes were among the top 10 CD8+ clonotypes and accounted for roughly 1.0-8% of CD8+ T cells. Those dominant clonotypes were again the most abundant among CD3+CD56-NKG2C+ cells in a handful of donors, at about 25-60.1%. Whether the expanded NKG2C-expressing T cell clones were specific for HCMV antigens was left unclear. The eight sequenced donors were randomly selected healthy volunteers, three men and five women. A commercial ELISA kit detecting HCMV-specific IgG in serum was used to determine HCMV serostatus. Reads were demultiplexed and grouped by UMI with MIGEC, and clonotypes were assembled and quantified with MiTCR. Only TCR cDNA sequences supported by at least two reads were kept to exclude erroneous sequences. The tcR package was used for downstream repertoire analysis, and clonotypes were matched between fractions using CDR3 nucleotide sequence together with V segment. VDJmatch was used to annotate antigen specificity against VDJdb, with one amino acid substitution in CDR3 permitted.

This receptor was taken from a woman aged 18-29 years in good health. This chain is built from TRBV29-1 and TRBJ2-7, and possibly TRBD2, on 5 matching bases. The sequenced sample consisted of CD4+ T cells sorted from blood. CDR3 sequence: CSVAVSALYEQYF. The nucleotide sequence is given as TGCAGCGTTGCGGTTAGCGCCCTCTACGAGCAGTACTTC.